The 11 T cell receptor beta chains below all came from one sample that was sequenced in a study of cytomegalovirus exposure and HLA in healthy donors. Primers for the PCR totalled 60 Vbeta and 13 Jbeta. This table comes from immunoSEQ multiplex PCR, and its TCRdb copy is limited to in-frame clones, with some not included. The sample has about 160,000 clones, 81% seen once. Source material: PBMCs. Source of these receptors: a woman in her 50s in good health and CMV-seronegative.

The V call is TRBV4-1, the J call TRBJ2-7; TRBD2 agrees at 10 bases. CDR1 is MGHRA and CDR2 is YSYEKL in the germline V gene. The CDR3 has 17 amino acids. Trimming cost V 4 bases and J 3 bases; bases outside gene matches: 12. CDR3 in DNA: TGCGCCAGCAGCCCCAGGTTTAGCGGGAGGAATAGCTACGAGCAGTACTTC. Its translation: CASSPRFSGRNSYEQYF.

The gene calls are TRBV15 and TRBJ1-1; D gene ambiguous. The germline V and J ends were trimmed by 3 bases and 1 base, with 12 bases remaining between them. In germline, CDR1 is LNHNV, CDR2 YYDKDF (reference sequence). The CDR3 runs to 15 residues. The CDR3 bases are TGTGCCACCAGCAGCCCCAGCGGTGGGAACACTGAAGCTTTCTTT. Protein: CATSSPSGGNTEAFF.

The V and J genes are TRBV6-6 and TRBJ1-5; TRBD1 agrees at 7 bases. The length of the CDR3 is 14 residues. The germline gives CDR1 MNHNY, CDR2 SVGAGI (reference sequence). V shed 7 bases and J 5 bases; nucleotides not matched to a gene: 8. This CDR3 is CASTQGTAYQPQHF. Here the CDR3 DNA reads TGTGCCAGCACCCAAGGGACAGCCTATCAGCCCCAGCATTTT.

The chain carries TRBV5-1 and TRBJ1-1; no definite D call. Germline values: CDR1 SGHRS, CDR2 YFSETQ. Trimming took off 1 base at V and 0 bases at J, with 7 bases between the two ends. The CDR3 has 14 residues. CDR3 amino acids: CASSLMAMNTEAFF. The CDR3 nucleotides are TGCGCCAGCAGCTTGATGGCCATGAACACTGAAGCTTTCTTT.

This clone showed up just a few times. The CDR3, as DNA: TGTGCCAGCAGTTACTCGGGGGCGTCGCAGGGCTACACCTTC. Translating it yields CASSYSGASQGYTF. The V call is TRBV6-5, the J call TRBJ1-2; a possible D gene is TRBD1 (6 bases). The germline CDR1 and CDR2 sequences are MNHEY and SVGAGI. Deletions cut 0 bases from V and 8 bases from J, with 13 bases between. The CDR3 loop spans 14 amino acids.

This rearrangement joins TRBV7-2 to TRBJ2-5, with TRBD1 matching 8 bases. V lost 1 base and J lost 5; bases outside the gene matches: 3. The CDR3 contains 14 residues. Germline loops: CDR1 SGHTA, CDR2 FQGNSA. The CDR3 is CASSLGPGGETQYF. Written as DNA, the CDR3 is TGTGCCAGCAGCTTAGGGCCAGGGGGCGAGACCCAGTACTTC.

The V and J genes are TRBV7-2 and TRBJ2-5; 7 nucleotides agree with TRBD2. The V gene end was trimmed by 7 bases and the J gene end by 2 bases; junction bases not matched to a gene: 10. The CDR3 loop spans 15 amino acids. CDR1 and CDR2 (germline): SGHTA, FQGNSA. CDR3 residues: CASTPSGGVQETQYF. CDR3 coding DNA: TGTGCCAGCACCCCCTCGGGGGGAGTTCAAGAGACCCAGTACTTC.

The genes are TRBV6-1 and TRBJ2-4; D is uncertain. Germline-derived CDR1 and CDR2 are MNHNS and SASEGT. This CDR3 comprises 15 residues. V lost 8 bases and J 3 bases, leaving 17 bases between the germline ends. The CDR3 protein is CASSPTILIKNIQYF. The CDR3 region has the DNA TGTGCCAGCTCCCCCACTATCCTGATCAAAAACATTCAGTACTTC.

V gene TRBV9 combines with J gene TRBJ2-1, with D perhaps matching TRBD2 (7 bases). V lost 1 base and J 4 bases, leaving 18 bases between the germline ends. This CDR3 contains 17 residues. Germline assignment: CDR1 SGDLS and CDR2 YYNGEE. Here the CDR3 reads CASSVRPGAGEYNEQFF. The CDR3 DNA follows: TGTGCCAGCAGCGTACGTCCGGGGGCGGGAGAGTACAATGAGCAGTTCTTC.

The chain uses TRBV4-3 and TRBJ2-7; the D is unclear. This CDR3 contains 16 residues. V was trimmed by 1 base and J by 5 bases, leaving 18 bases between them. Looked up from germline, CDR1 is LGHNA and CDR2 is YSLEER. CDR3 loop: CASSQGKGLGVNEQYF. CDR3 bases: TGCGCCAGCAGCCAAGGGAAAGGTCTCGGAGTGAACGAGCAGTACTTC.

V is TRBV11-2 and J is TRBJ2-2; 10 nucleotides align to TRBD2. Trimming at V came to 4 bases and at J to 5 bases, leaving 4 bases not matched to a gene. Germline assignment: CDR1 SGHAT and CDR2 FQNNGV. CDR3 size: 15 residues. This CDR3 is CASSSSGRWTGELFF. For the CDR3, the DNA is TGTGCCAGCAGCTCTAGCGGGAGATGGACCGGGGAGCTGTTTTTT.